Many counts were recorded for the clone carrying this T cell receptor (beta chain). Its antigen is as yet unknown. This record belongs to a study of CD8 T cells in ankylosing spondylitis. Study-level findings and limits: Reports of some motif variants in reactive arthritis synovial fluid and blood predate this one. In ankylosing spondylitis patients, matched synovial fluid reportedly showed significant enrichment of disease-linked clones. It appeared that ankylosing spondylitis blood was characterized by a TCR beta motif of several highly homologous variants.

Trimming took 1 base from V and 8 from J, leaving 11 bases between them. The germline V gene encodes CDR1 MGHDK and CDR2 SYGVNS. The CDR3 consists of 13 residues. Libraries for TCR beta were made by quantitative 5'-RACE with molecular barcodes. TCRdb re-analysed the 5' RACE reads in MiXCR, keeping a single row per CDR3 protein. Of more than 150,000 distinct CDR3 sequences detected, around a sixth appear once; the ten largest clones hold roughly 4.5%. Sequences were obtained from blood, either unsorted or a sorted T cell fraction (not recorded which). The sequence was collected from a male donor aged 5 to 29 with ankylosing spondylitis or in good health (not recorded which). This sequence joins TRBV25-1 and TRBJ1-2, with D uncertain. DNA of the CDR3: TGTGCCAGCAGTGAATCCCTGGCCGGAGGCTACACCTTC. Protein: CASSESLAGGYTF.